The entry below gives a single T cell receptor (beta chain) sequence along with its context. The antigen is not known. The V and J ends lost 1 base and 5 bases respectively, with 13 bases between them. The CDR3 totals 15 residues. Germline V gene lookup returns CDR1 SGHDT and CDR2 YYEEEE. The planned depth of sequencing spanned 1 in 200,000 to 1 in 1 million T cells. The assay was immunoSEQ multiplex PCR, and TCRdb's table has in-frame clones only and misses some. The sample consists of around 150,000 clones, approximately 80% of them appearing once. These data come from a study of cytotoxic CD8 clonotypes in ibrutinib-treated CLL. Whole-study context: The authors obtained response samples at a median of approximately 12 months of treatment, range 6 to 36. General study points: Measured clonality at baseline was greater than in age-matched healthy donors and tracked with circulating CD8+ T-cell counts. Clonality went higher at ibrutinib response and then dropped back toward baseline at progression.

The V and J genes are TRBV5-6 and TRBJ2-1; D is unclear. The sequence was collected from a human donor with chronic lymphocytic leukemia. Sequenced material: PBMCs, taken after 36 months of ibrutinib treatment. For the CDR3, the DNA is TGTGCCAGCAGCTTGCCTGTTCGTGCCCACAATGAGCAGTTCTTC. It specifies CASSLPVRAHNEQFF.